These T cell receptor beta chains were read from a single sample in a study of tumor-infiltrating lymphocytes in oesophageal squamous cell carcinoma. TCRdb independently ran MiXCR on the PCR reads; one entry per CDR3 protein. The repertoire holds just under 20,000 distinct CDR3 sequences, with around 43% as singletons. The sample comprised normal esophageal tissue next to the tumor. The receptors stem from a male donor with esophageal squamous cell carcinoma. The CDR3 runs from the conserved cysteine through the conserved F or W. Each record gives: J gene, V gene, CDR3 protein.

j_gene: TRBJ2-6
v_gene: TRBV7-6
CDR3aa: CASRTWTPLWLHLRF

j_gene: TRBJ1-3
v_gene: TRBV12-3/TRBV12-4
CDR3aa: CASSLRRGQGSGNTIYF

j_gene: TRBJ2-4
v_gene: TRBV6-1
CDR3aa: CASSNYNSPLHF

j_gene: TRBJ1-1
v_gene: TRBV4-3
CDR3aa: CASSQGAPGHKNTEAFF

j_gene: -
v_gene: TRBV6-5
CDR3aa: CASRATGLEGEQYF

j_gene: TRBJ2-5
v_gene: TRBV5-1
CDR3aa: CASSPGGSATQETQYF

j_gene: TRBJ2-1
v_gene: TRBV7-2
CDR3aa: CASSLRTGRNDEQFF

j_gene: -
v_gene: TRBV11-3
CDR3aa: CASSLRVGLRHNEQFF

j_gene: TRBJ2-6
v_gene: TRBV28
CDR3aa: CASSSFDGSGANVLTF

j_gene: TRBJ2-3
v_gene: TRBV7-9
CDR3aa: CASSLTSGTGHTDTQYF

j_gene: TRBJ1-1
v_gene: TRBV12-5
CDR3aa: CASGLGGGEAFF

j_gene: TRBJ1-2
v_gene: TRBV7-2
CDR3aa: CASSYPGRSYGYTF

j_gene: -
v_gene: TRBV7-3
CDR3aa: CASSLKGGGNEQYF

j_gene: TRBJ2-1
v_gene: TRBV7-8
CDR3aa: CASSLGSGRGNEQFF

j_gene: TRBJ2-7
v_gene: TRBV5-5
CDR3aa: CASSLTGTSYEQYF

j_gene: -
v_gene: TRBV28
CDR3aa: CASSLRPTAGGPYEQYF

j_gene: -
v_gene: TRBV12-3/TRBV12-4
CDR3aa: CASSLAGTIRSPLHF

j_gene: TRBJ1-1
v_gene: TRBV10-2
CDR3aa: CASSDGTINTEAFF

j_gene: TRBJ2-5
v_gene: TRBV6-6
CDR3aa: CASSYRRQETQYF

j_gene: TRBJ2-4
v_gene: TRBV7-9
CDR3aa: CASSLGSGLKNIQYF

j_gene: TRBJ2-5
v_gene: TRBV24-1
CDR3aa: CATSDPNPGTGNKTQYF

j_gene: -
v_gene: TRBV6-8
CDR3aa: CASSRLGGEETQYF

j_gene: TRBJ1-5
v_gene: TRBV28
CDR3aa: CASSGAAYSNQPQHF

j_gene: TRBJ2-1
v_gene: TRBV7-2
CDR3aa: CASSLYSGTYNEQFF

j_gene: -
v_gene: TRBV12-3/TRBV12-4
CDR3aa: CASSLAGIGNEQYF

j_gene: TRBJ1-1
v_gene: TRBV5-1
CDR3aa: CASSRPGSNTEAFF

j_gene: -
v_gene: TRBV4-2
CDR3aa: CASSQESSSPETQYF

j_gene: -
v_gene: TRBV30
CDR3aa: CAWTSNSGELFF

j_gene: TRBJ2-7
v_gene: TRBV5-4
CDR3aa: CASSSPGTGNYEQYF

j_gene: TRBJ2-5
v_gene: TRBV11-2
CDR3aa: CASSLLIQETQYF

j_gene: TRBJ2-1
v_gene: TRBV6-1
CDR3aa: CASSEYLTGVYNEQFF

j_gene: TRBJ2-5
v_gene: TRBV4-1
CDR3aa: CASSPYGQGETQYF

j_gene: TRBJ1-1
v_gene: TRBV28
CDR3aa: CASSLQGIMNTEAFF

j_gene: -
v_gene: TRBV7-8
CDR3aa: CASSLGGGSGEQYF

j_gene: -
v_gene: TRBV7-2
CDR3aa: CASSLDLELDEQYF

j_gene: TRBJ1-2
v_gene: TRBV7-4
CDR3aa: CASSLATDFDGYTF

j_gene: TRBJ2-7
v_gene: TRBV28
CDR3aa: CASSNWGHRYF

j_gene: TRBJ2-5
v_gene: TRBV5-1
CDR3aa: CASSLGQGGETQYF

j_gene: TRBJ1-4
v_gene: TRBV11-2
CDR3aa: CASSPSARATNEKLFF

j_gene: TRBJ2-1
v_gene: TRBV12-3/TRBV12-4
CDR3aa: CASTRGQLQPQFF

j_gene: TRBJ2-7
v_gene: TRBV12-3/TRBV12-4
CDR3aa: CASSLFLTSGSSYEQYF

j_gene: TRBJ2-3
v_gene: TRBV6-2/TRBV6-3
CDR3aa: CATSEPGRTDTQYF

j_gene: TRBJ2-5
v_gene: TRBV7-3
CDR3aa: CASSFAPEETQYF

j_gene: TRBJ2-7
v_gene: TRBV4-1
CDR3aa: CASSQGSTGGYNSPLHF